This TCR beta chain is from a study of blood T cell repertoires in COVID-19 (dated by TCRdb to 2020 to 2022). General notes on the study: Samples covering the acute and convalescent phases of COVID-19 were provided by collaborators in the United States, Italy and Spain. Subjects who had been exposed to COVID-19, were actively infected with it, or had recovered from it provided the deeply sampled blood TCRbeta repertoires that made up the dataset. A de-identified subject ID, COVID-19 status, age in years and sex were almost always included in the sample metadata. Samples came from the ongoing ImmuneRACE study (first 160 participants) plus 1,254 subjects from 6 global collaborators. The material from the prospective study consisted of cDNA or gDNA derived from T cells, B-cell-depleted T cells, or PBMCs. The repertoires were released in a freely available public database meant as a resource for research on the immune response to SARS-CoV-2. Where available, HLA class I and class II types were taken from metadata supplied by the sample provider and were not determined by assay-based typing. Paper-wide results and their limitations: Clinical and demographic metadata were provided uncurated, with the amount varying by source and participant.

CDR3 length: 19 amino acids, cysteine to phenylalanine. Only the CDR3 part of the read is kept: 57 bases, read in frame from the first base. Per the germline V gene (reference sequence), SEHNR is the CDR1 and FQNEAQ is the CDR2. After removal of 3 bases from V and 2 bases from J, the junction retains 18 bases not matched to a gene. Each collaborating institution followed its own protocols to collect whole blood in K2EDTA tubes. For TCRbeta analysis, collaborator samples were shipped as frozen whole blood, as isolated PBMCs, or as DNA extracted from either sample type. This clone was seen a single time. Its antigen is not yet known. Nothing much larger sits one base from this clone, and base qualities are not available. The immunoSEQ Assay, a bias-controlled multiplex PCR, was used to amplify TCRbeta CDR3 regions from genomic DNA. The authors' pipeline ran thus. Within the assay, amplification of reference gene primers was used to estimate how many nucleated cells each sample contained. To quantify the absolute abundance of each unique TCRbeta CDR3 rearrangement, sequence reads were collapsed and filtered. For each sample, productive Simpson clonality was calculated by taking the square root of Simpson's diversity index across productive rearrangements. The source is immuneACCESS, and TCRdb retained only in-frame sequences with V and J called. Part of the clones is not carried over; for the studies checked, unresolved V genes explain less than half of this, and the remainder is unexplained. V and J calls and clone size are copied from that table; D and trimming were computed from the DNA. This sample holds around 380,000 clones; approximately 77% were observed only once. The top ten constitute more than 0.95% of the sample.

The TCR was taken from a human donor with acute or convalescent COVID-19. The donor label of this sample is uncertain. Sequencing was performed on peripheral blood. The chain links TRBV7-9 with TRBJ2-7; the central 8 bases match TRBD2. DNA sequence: TGTGCCAGCAGCTTCGGGCGGGGGGCAGGGCGGGGCTCCACCTACGAGCAGTACTTC. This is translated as CASSFGRGAGRGSTYEQYF.